The sequence of this T cell receptor (beta chain) was determined in a study of T cell responses to AZD1222 COVID-19 vaccine. Study-level points and caveats: With dominance at 160-218 and 743-854, vaccine-associated CD4 TCRs spanned spike. Of the AZD1222 recipients, only five to seven were seropositive at baseline. Spike-specific TCR breadth rose after two AZD1222 doses, and depth rose as well.

In this sample, this clone turned up once. Antigen unknown. Here immunoSEQ multiplex PCR was the method, and the copy in TCRdb shows in-frame clones only, minus some. The sample lists tens of thousands of clones, about nine tenths seen once, with about 9.4% in the top ten. The sample in question was peripheral blood, obtained on day 0 of AZD1222 vaccination. This clonotype originated in an adult in good health.

CDR3 region: CASSPGGYEQYF. In DNA, the CDR3 is TGTGCCAGTAGTCCCGGAGGGTACGAGCAGTACTTC. The rearrangement links TRBV19 to TRBJ2-7; D perhaps matches TRBD2 (6 bases). Germline V lookup: CDR1 LNHDA, CDR2 SQIVND (reference sequence). The CDR3 extends over 12 amino acids. V was shortened by 5 bases and J by 4 bases, with 9 bases between the two germline ends.